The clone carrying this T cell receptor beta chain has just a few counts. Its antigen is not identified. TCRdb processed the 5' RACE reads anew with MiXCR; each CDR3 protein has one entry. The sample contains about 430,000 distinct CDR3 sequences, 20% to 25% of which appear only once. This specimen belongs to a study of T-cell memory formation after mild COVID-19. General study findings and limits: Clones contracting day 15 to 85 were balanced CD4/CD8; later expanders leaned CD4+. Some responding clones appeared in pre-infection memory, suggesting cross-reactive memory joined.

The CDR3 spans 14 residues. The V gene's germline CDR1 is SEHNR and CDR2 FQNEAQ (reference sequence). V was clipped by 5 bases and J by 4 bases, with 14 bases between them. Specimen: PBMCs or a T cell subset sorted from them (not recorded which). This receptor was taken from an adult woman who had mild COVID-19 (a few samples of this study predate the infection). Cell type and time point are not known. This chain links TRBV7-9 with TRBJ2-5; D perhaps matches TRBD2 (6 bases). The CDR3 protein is CASSPSLRGETQYF. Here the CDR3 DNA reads TGTGCCAGCAGCCCATCCCTGCGGGGAGAGACCCAGTACTTC.